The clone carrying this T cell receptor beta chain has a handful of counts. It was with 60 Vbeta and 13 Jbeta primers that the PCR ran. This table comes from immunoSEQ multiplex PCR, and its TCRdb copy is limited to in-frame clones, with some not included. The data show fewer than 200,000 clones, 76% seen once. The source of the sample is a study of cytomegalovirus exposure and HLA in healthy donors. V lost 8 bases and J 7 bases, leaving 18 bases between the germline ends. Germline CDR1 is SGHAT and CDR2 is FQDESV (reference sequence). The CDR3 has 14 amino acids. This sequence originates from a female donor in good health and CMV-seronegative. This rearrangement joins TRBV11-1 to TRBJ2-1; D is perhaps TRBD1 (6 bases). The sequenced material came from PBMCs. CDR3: CASGVGQGFNEQFF. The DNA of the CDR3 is TGTGCCAGCGGTGTGGGGCAGGGGTTTAATGAGCAGTTCTTC. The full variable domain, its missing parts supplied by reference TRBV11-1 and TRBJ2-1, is EAEVAQSPRYKITEKSQAVAFWCDPISGHATLYWYRQILGQGPELLVQFQDESVVDDSQLPKDRFSAERLKGVDSTLKIQPAELGDSAMYLCASGVGQGFNEQFFGPGTRLTVL.